The rows below give T cell receptor beta chains drawn from one sample of a study of cytotoxic CD8 clonotypes in ibrutinib-treated CLL. Sequencing was performed with immunoSEQ multiplex PCR; in TCRdb, only in-frame clones are kept and a portion is missing. The table includes fewer than 400,000 clones, 67% detected once. Here the sequenced sample was PBMCs, taken after 36 months of ibrutinib treatment. These TCRs come from a human donor with chronic lymphocytic leukemia. Each CDR3 is given with its conserved first and last residue. The order of the fields is CDR3 DNA, CDR3 protein, D gene, clone size, V gene, CDR3 length, J gene. A D gene is named only where the DNA matches it firmly. A row's size may be missing; if present it is once, few, many or a size class.

CDR3 DNA: TGTGCCAGCAGTTACCTACTAGCGGGATACTACGAGCAGTACTTC; CDR3 protein: CASSYLLAGYYEQYF; D gene: TRBD2; clone size: once; V gene: TRBV6-7; CDR3 length: 15; J gene: TRBJ2-7
CDR3 DNA: TGTGCCAGCAGCTTAGGGGGGACAGTCAAGCAGTACTTC; CDR3 protein: CASSLGGTVKQYF; D gene: TRBD1; clone size: -; V gene: TRBV7-2; CDR3 length: 13; J gene: TRBJ2-7
CDR3 DNA: TGCGCCAGCAGCTTAGGGGACAGGGGCGTCATCTACGAGCAGTACTTC; CDR3 protein: CASSLGDRGVIYEQYF; D gene: TRBD1; clone size: -; V gene: TRBV5-1; CDR3 length: 16; J gene: TRBJ2-7
CDR3 DNA: TGTGCCAGCAGCCCGAGACTAGCGGGAGAGACCCAGTACTTC; CDR3 protein: CASSPRLAGETQYF; D gene: TRBD2; clone size: -; V gene: TRBV7-2; CDR3 length: 14; J gene: TRBJ2-5
CDR3 DNA: TGTGCCATCGGGCCACACTACACTGAAGCTTTCTTT; CDR3 protein: CAIGPHYTEAFF; D gene: -; clone size: -; V gene: TRBV10-3; CDR3 length: 12; J gene: TRBJ1-1
CDR3 DNA: TGTGCCAGCAGCCTTGACCCACAGGGGGTCGACTATGGCTACACCTTC; CDR3 protein: CASSLDPQGVDYGYTF; D gene: TRBD1; clone size: few; V gene: TRBV2; CDR3 length: 16; J gene: TRBJ1-2
CDR3 DNA: TGTGCCAGCAGCTTAGGTAGTCGGGCTAGCGGCCACGAGCAGTACTTC; CDR3 protein: CASSLGSRASGHEQYF; D gene: TRBD2; clone size: -; V gene: TRBV7-8; CDR3 length: 16; J gene: TRBJ2-7
CDR3 DNA: TGCGCCAGCAGCCCTCGGGGGACGGGAGGCGATGAGCAGTTCTTC; CDR3 protein: CASSPRGTGGDEQFF; D gene: TRBD2; clone size: -; V gene: TRBV5-1; CDR3 length: 15; J gene: TRBJ2-1
CDR3 DNA: TGTGCCAGCAGCCCCCGGACGGCCAGCCGACCTGGCGCTTTCTTT; CDR3 protein: CASSPRTASRPGAFF; D gene: -; clone size: -; V gene: TRBV28; CDR3 length: 15; J gene: TRBJ1-1
CDR3 DNA: TGTGCCAGTAGTATGATCACCAATAACTATGGCTACACCTTC; CDR3 protein: CASSMITNNYGYTF; D gene: -; clone size: -; V gene: TRBV19; CDR3 length: 14; J gene: TRBJ1-2
CDR3 DNA: TGCGCCAGCAGCTTGGGAGGGACAGGGGCGAGCTATGGCTACACCTTC; CDR3 protein: CASSLGGTGASYGYTF; D gene: TRBD1; clone size: -; V gene: TRBV5-1; CDR3 length: 16; J gene: TRBJ1-2
CDR3 DNA: TGTGCCAGCAGCCCACGGACTAGCGGGAACCCCCAAGAGACCCAGTACTTC; CDR3 protein: CASSPRTSGNPQETQYF; D gene: TRBD2; clone size: -; V gene: TRBV7-8; CDR3 length: 17; J gene: TRBJ2-5
CDR3 DNA: TGCGCCAGCAGCCCAGTACTAGCCTTCGAGCAGTACTTC; CDR3 protein: CASSPVLAFEQYF; D gene: -; clone size: -; V gene: TRBV4-1; CDR3 length: 13; J gene: TRBJ2-7
CDR3 DNA: TGTGCCAGCAGCTCGACGATAGCGGGCTCCTACGAGCAGTACTTC; CDR3 protein: CASSSTIAGSYEQYF; D gene: TRBD2; clone size: -; V gene: TRBV7-2; CDR3 length: 15; J gene: TRBJ2-7
CDR3 DNA: TGTGCCAGCTCACCAGCCGACAGGGTTGATGGCTACACCTTC; CDR3 protein: CASSPADRVDGYTF; D gene: TRBD1; clone size: -; V gene: TRBV18; CDR3 length: 14; J gene: TRBJ1-2
CDR3 DNA: TGCAGCGTTAAGGGAAGGCTCACAGATACGCAGTATTTT; CDR3 protein: CSVKGRLTDTQYF; D gene: -; clone size: -; V gene: TRBV29-1; CDR3 length: 13; J gene: TRBJ2-3
CDR3 DNA: TGTGCCAGCAGCCCCCAGACAGGGATGAACACTGAAGCTTTCTTT; CDR3 protein: CASSPQTGMNTEAFF; D gene: TRBD1; clone size: -; V gene: TRBV9; CDR3 length: 15; J gene: TRBJ1-1
CDR3 DNA: TGCAGTGCTAGATTTAGCGATACGCAGTATTTT; CDR3 protein: CSARFSDTQYF; D gene: -; clone size: few; V gene: TRBV20-1; CDR3 length: 11; J gene: TRBJ2-3
CDR3 DNA: TGTGCCAGCAGCTTAGCGCACGGGGAGGCCTACGAGCAGTACTTC; CDR3 protein: CASSLAHGEAYEQYF; D gene: -; clone size: -; V gene: TRBV7-9; CDR3 length: 15; J gene: TRBJ2-7
CDR3 DNA: TGTGCCAGCAGCACACCGATACAGGGTCCCTATGGCTACACCTTC; CDR3 protein: CASSTPIQGPYGYTF; D gene: -; clone size: -; V gene: TRBV11-2; CDR3 length: 15; J gene: TRBJ1-2
CDR3 DNA: TGTGCCAGCAGCTTGACTCACTCTGGAAACACCATATATTTT; CDR3 protein: CASSLTHSGNTIYF; D gene: -; clone size: few; V gene: TRBV5-6; CDR3 length: 14; J gene: TRBJ1-3
CDR3 DNA: TGTGCCAGCGCGAAAGGCGGCTCAGGGGTTATTTCACCCCTCCACTTT; CDR3 protein: CASAKGGSGVISPLHF; D gene: -; clone size: -; V gene: TRBV2; CDR3 length: 16; J gene: TRBJ1-6
CDR3 DNA: TGTGCCAGCAGCTTTAGCACAGATACGCAGTATTTT; CDR3 protein: CASSFSTDTQYF; D gene: -; clone size: -; V gene: TRBV11-2; CDR3 length: 12; J gene: TRBJ2-3
CDR3 DNA: TGTGCCAGCAGGGCGACAGGGCATCAGCCCCAGCATTTT; CDR3 protein: CASRATGHQPQHF; D gene: TRBD1; clone size: once; V gene: TRBV6-5; CDR3 length: 13; J gene: TRBJ1-5
CDR3 DNA: TGCAGCGCCCGCTCTCGGGCTAGCAGTCACAATGAGCAGTTCTTC; CDR3 protein: CSARSRASSHNEQFF; D gene: -; clone size: -; V gene: TRBV29-1; CDR3 length: 15; J gene: TRBJ2-1
CDR3 DNA: TGTGCCACCAGCAGAGATGTAACAGGGGGCTACGAGCAGTACTTC; CDR3 protein: CATSRDVTGGYEQYF; D gene: TRBD1; clone size: -; V gene: TRBV15; CDR3 length: 15; J gene: TRBJ2-7
CDR3 DNA: TGTGCCAGCAGCCCCAGAGGGGATAACTATGGCTACACCTTC; CDR3 protein: CASSPRGDNYGYTF; D gene: -; clone size: -; V gene: TRBV9; CDR3 length: 14; J gene: TRBJ1-2
CDR3 DNA: TGTGCCAGCAGCTTAGGCGGAAGCCAAGAGACCCAGTACTTC; CDR3 protein: CASSLGGSQETQYF; D gene: -; clone size: -; V gene: TRBV7-8; CDR3 length: 14; J gene: TRBJ2-5
CDR3 DNA: TGCGCCAGCAGCCACCGACCGGGGTTCAATCAGCCCCAGCATTTT; CDR3 protein: CASSHRPGFNQPQHF; D gene: -; clone size: few; V gene: TRBV4-1; CDR3 length: 15; J gene: TRBJ1-5
CDR3 DNA: TGTGCTAGTGGCCTCTTCAGCGGGGAGCTGTTTTTT; CDR3 protein: CASGLFSGELFF; D gene: -; clone size: -; V gene: TRBV12-5; CDR3 length: 12; J gene: TRBJ2-2
CDR3 DNA: TGTGCCAGCAGCTTAGTTGCGGAGACCCAGTACTTC; CDR3 protein: CASSLVAETQYF; D gene: -; clone size: -; V gene: TRBV7-8; CDR3 length: 12; J gene: TRBJ2-5
CDR3 DNA: TGCGCCAGCAGCCACCCTCATAGTGGACCGATCAGCACAGATACGCAGTATTTT; CDR3 protein: CASSHPHSGPISTDTQYF; D gene: -; clone size: -; V gene: TRBV4-1; CDR3 length: 18; J gene: TRBJ2-3
CDR3 DNA: TGTGCCATCAGGTCGACTATCCTGTACCAAGAGACCCAGTACTTC; CDR3 protein: CAIRSTILYQETQYF; D gene: -; clone size: -; V gene: TRBV10-3; CDR3 length: 15; J gene: TRBJ2-5
CDR3 DNA: TGTGCCAGCAGTCGACAGGGCCGAGACGATGAAAAACTGTTTTTT; CDR3 protein: CASSRQGRDDEKLFF; D gene: TRBD1; clone size: -; V gene: TRBV6-5; CDR3 length: 15; J gene: TRBJ1-4
CDR3 DNA: TGCGCCAGCACGTCCAGGACAGGGGACACTGAAGCTTTCTTT; CDR3 protein: CASTSRTGDTEAFF; D gene: TRBD1; clone size: -; V gene: TRBV5-1; CDR3 length: 14; J gene: TRBJ1-1
CDR3 DNA: TGTGGTCCGGCCTTTGACGAGACCCAGTACTTC; CDR3 protein: CGPAFDETQYF; D gene: -; clone size: once; V gene: TRBV7-8; CDR3 length: 11; J gene: TRBJ2-5
CDR3 DNA: TGTGCCAGCACATCGGCGACGGGGGGTGGCACCGGGGAGCTGTTTTTT; CDR3 protein: CASTSATGGGTGELFF; D gene: TRBD2; clone size: once; V gene: TRBV25-1; CDR3 length: 16; J gene: TRBJ2-2
CDR3 DNA: TGTGCTAGTGGTTCTAGCGTCAGAGATACGCAGTATTTT; CDR3 protein: CASGSSVRDTQYF; D gene: -; clone size: -; V gene: TRBV12-5; CDR3 length: 13; J gene: TRBJ2-3
CDR3 DNA: TGTGCCAGCAGTGATTTCGGTAATTCACCCCTCCACTTT; CDR3 protein: CASSDFGNSPLHF; D gene: -; clone size: -; V gene: TRBV6-5; CDR3 length: 13; J gene: TRBJ1-6
CDR3 DNA: TGTGCCAGCAGTTACTCGTCGGGCAGCCACGAGCAGTACTTC; CDR3 protein: CASSYSSGSHEQYF; D gene: -; clone size: -; V gene: TRBV6-5; CDR3 length: 14; J gene: TRBJ2-7
CDR3 DNA: TGTGCCAGCTCAGTGGGACCACGGGAGCCCCAGCATTTT; CDR3 protein: CASSVGPREPQHF; D gene: -; clone size: few; V gene: TRBV18; CDR3 length: 13; J gene: TRBJ1-5
CDR3 DNA: TGTGCCAGCTCACACAGGGATGACTATGGCTACACCTTC; CDR3 protein: CASSHRDDYGYTF; D gene: -; clone size: -; V gene: TRBV18; CDR3 length: 13; J gene: TRBJ1-2
CDR3 DNA: TGTGCCAGCAGCGTAAGGCCTCGGACAGGGGCGGGACTAAACCAAGAGACCCAGTACTTC; CDR3 protein: CASSVRPRTGAGLNQETQYF; D gene: TRBD1; clone size: -; V gene: TRBV9; CDR3 length: 20; J gene: TRBJ2-5
CDR3 DNA: TGTGCCAGCTCACCAAGGCAGGGAGGCCCCTACGAGCAGTACTTC; CDR3 protein: CASSPRQGGPYEQYF; D gene: -; clone size: -; V gene: TRBV18; CDR3 length: 15; J gene: TRBJ2-7